The 26 T cell receptor beta chains listed next were all sequenced from one sample in a study of blood T cell repertoires in COVID-19. TCRdb's table, derived via immunoSEQ multiplex PCR, lists solely in-frame clones and lacks some. The data show about 360,000 clones, 70% to 90% seen once. Sequencing used peripheral blood. All receptors derive from a woman aged 55-69 years with COVID-19, enrolled during active disease.

The rearrangement uses TRBV6-5 and TRBJ1-5; D might be TRBD1 (6 bases). V was trimmed by 1 base and J by 5 bases, leaving 12 bases between them. The length of the CDR3 is 15 residues. The germline gives CDR1 MNHEY, CDR2 SVGAGI. The CDR3 DNA reads as TGTGCCAGCAGTTACTATCAGGGGAGGGATCAGCCCCAGCATTTT. Protein sequence: CASSYYQGRDQPQHF.

This clone was seen only once. This rearrangement joins TRBV21-1 to TRBJ2-7; TRBD1 is the table's D call and was not checked against the DNA. TRBV21-1 represents a pseudogene. The CDR3 contains 17 residues. The CDR3, as DNA: TGTGCCAGCAGCAAAAGGACAGGGAAGGTGACGAAGAGTGAGCAGTACTTC. It specifies CASSKRTGKVTKSEQYF.

The chain joins TRBV19 to TRBJ1-6; TRBD1 aligns across 10 bases. There are 13 residues in the CDR3. Germline CDR1 and CDR2: LNHDA and SQIVND (reference sequence). J lost 8 bases, V lost 8 bases, and 3 bases had no gene match. The chain's CDR3 is CASGDRGDSPLHF. Written as DNA, the CDR3 is TGTGCCAGTGGGGACAGGGGTGATTCACCCCTCCACTTT.

The DNA of the CDR3 is TGTGCCAGCAGCCCCCCGGGACTAGCGGGGGGGCGGTCCTACAATGAGCAGTTCTTC. Its translation: CASSPPGLAGGRSYNEQFF. The chain combines TRBV7-2 with TRBJ2-1; the match to TRBD2 covers 16 bases. CDR1 and CDR2 from the germline V gene are SGHTA and FQGNSA. The CDR3 length is 19 residues. V lost 5 bases to trimming and J lost 1 base; unmatched junction nucleotides: 8.

The chain has TRBV9 and TRBJ1-5; D may be TRBD1 (6 bases). The V gene's germline CDR1 is SGDLS and CDR2 YYNGEE. Trimming pared 4 bases from V and 7 bases from J, leaving 18 bases between. CDR3 length: 15 residues. This CDR3 reads CASSKEPTGPQPQHF. The CDR3 DNA reads as TGTGCCAGCAGCAAAGAGCCCACAGGGCCCCAGCCCCAGCATTTT.

The chain uses TRBV5-1 and TRBJ1-1, with TRBD1 matching 7 bases. Germline V gene sequence: CDR1 SGHRS, CDR2 YFSETQ. This CDR3 is built from 15 residues. The V gene end was trimmed by 3 bases and the J gene end by 0 bases; junction bases not matched to a gene: 5. The CDR3 loop is CASSSSRGLNTEAFF. As DNA, the CDR3 is TGCGCCAGCAGCTCCTCTAGGGGGCTGAACACTGAAGCTTTCTTT.

This chain connects TRBV5-1 to TRBJ1-4; D unresolved. V was trimmed by 4 bases and J by 5 bases, leaving 12 bases between them. CDR1 and CDR2 (germline): SGHRS, YFSETQ. The CDR3 runs to 14 residues. The CDR3 loop is CASSVKDWNEKLFF. CDR3 DNA: TGCGCCAGCAGCGTTAAGGACTGGAATGAAAAACTGTTTTTT.

This chain connects TRBV30 to TRBJ1-1, with a tentative D call TRBD1 (5 bases). Trimming took 3 bases from V and 2 from J, leaving 16 bases between them. The CDR3 loop spans 15 amino acids. CDR1 is GTSNPN, CDR2 SVGIG, per germline (reference sequence). The CDR3 loop reads CAWRGLLRGNTEAFF. The CDR3, as DNA: TGTGCCTGGAGAGGCTTGTTAAGGGGCAACACTGAAGCTTTCTTT.

In its sample, this clone was seen once. The rearrangement joins TRBV19 to TRBJ2-1; 10 nucleotides agree with TRBD1. V lost 6 bases to trimming and J lost 7 bases; unmatched junction nucleotides: 9. The CDR3 loop spans 15 amino acids. The germline V gene has CDR1 LNHDA and CDR2 SQIVND (reference sequence). In nucleotides, the CDR3 is TGTGCCAGTAGCCCCGGGACAGGGGCGAGAAATGAGCAGTTCTTC. The encoded protein is CASSPGTGARNEQFF.

The chain couples TRBV6-5 to TRBJ1-1, with a tentative D call TRBD1 (5 bases). The CDR3 is 15 amino acids. Per germline, CDR1 MNHEY and CDR2 SVGAGI. Trimming shortened V by 5 bases and J by 3 bases, and 16 bases separated the two germline ends. CDR3 residues: CASSPIPDSYTEAFF. The DNA for the CDR3 is TGTGCCAGCAGTCCCATTCCCGACAGTTACACTGAAGCTTTCTTT.

The chain recombines TRBV2 with TRBJ1-5; possible D gene TRBD1, 5 bases. The CDR3 is 15 amino acids. Per germline, CDR1 SNHLY and CDR2 FYNNEI. V lost 7 bases, J lost 4 bases, and 17 bases lay in between. In DNA form, the CDR3 reads TGTGCCAGCATCCAGGGAGGGATACAAAATCAGCCCCAGCATTTT. Protein sequence: CASIQGGIQNQPQHF.

V and J are TRBV27 and TRBJ1-1; TRBD1 matches 9 bases. CDR1 and CDR2 (germline): MNHEY, SMNVEV (reference sequence). CDR3 size: 16 residues. V lost 6 bases, J lost 1 base, and 9 bases stayed unmatched. The CDR3, as DNA: TGTGCCAGCAGAATATACGGACAGGGGTGGAACACTGAAGCTTTCTTT. As protein: CASRIYGQGWNTEAFF.

The chain is built from TRBV10-2 and TRBJ1-2, with 7 nucleotides matching TRBD1. From germline, CDR1 is WSHSY and CDR2 SAAADI. Germline trimming cut 2 bases from V and 2 bases from J; bases unmatched to any gene: 5. The CDR3 contains 15 residues. The CDR3: CASSETETGNYGYTF. The CDR3 DNA sequence: TGCGCCAGCAGTGAGACCGAGACAGGGAACTATGGCTACACCTTC.

The chain carries TRBV3-1 (or the pseudogene TRBV3-2) and TRBJ2-7; maybe TRBD1 (6 bases). The germline V gene encodes CDR1 LGHDT and CDR2 YNNKEL (reference sequence). The CDR3 runs 17 residues. Between the trimmed V and J ends, which lost 3 bases and 2 bases, there was a span of 20 bases. Written as DNA, the CDR3 is TGTGCCAGCAGCCAGCCACAGGGTAGGGGTTTCGCCTACGAGCAGTACTTC. Amino acids: CASSQPQGRGFAYEQYF.

This chain connects TRBV2 to TRBJ1-2, with TRBD1 as a possible D gene (5 bases). Germline CDR1 reads SNHLY; CDR2 reads FYNNEI. The CDR3 length is 13 residues. With 4 bases removed from V and 4 bases from J, the gap between germline ends came to 10 bases. The CDR3 sequence is CASSGTGSYGYTF. The DNA for the CDR3 is TGTGCCAGCAGTGGAACAGGATCCTATGGCTACACCTTC.

V usage is TRBV9 and J usage is TRBJ2-5; 7 nucleotides match TRBD1. There are 15 residues in the CDR3. Looked up from germline, CDR1 is SGDLS and CDR2 is YYNGEE. V was clipped by 4 bases and J by 7 bases; unmatched bases: 13. CDR3: CASSPRDSPPGTQYF. DNA of the CDR3: TGTGCCAGCAGCCCCAGGGACAGCCCTCCAGGGACCCAGTACTTC. The entire variable domain, with the rest obtained from reference TRBV9 and TRBJ2-5, is as follows: DSGVTQTPKHLITATGQRVTLRCSPRSGDLSVYWYQQSLDQGLQFLIQYYNGEERAKGNILERFSAQQFPDLHSELNLSSLELGDSALYFCASSPRDSPPGTQYFGPGTRLLVL.

The chain employs TRBV10-3 and TRBJ1-2; D gene uncertain. Germline values: CDR1 ENHRY, CDR2 SYGVKD. This CDR3 spans 12 amino acids. V lost 0 bases, J lost 11 bases, and 10 bases lay in between. As DNA, the CDR3 is TGTGCCATCAGTGAGTCACAAGGGAGGTACACCTTC. Translation gives CAISESQGRYTF.

The count of this clone is one. This chain links TRBV18 with TRBJ2-1; no firm D call. This CDR3 has 13 residues. V was clipped by 8 bases and J by 0 bases, with 8 bases between them. Germline values: CDR1 KGHSH, CDR2 LQKENI. The CDR3 loop is CASQFSSYNEQFF. The CDR3 bases are TGTGCCAGCCAGTTCAGCTCCTACAATGAGCAGTTCTTC. Full variable domain (rest looked up from reference TRBV18 and TRBJ2-1): NAGVMQNPRHLVRRRGQEARLRCSPMKGHSHVYWYRQLPEEGLKFMVYLQKENIIDESGMPKERFSAEFPKEGPSILRIQQVVRGDSAAYFCASQFSSYNEQFFGPGTRLTVL.

The chain links TRBV14 to TRBJ1-2; D perhaps matches TRBD1 (6 bases). Germline assignment: CDR1 SGHDN and CDR2 FVKESK. V lost 4 bases to trimming and J lost 1 base, with 7 bases between them. This CDR3 region has 13 residues. The CDR3: CASSLQGNYGYTF. The CDR3 bases are TGTGCCAGCAGCCTACAGGGTAACTATGGCTACACCTTC. The full variable domain, rest sourced from reference TRBV14 and TRBJ1-2, is EAGVTQFPSHSVIEKGQTVTLRCDPISGHDNLYWYRRVMGKEIKFLLHFVKESKQDESGMPNNRFLAERTGGTYSTLKVQPAELEDSGVYFCASSLQGNYGYTFGSGTRLTVV.

The table lists this clone with a count of one. The V gene is TRBV7-9, the J gene TRBJ2-1; 7 bases are a match to TRBD2. The germline gives CDR1 SEHNR, CDR2 FQNEAQ (reference sequence). CDR3 length: 14 amino acids. The V and J ends lost 7 bases and 2 bases, in that order; junction bases with no gene match: 5. The CDR3 protein is CASTRTSPYNEQFF. In DNA form, the CDR3 reads TGTGCCAGCACAAGGACTAGTCCCTACAATGAGCAGTTCTTC.

The chain recombines TRBV11-3 with TRBJ2-1, with 15 bases that match TRBD2. Germline V gene data show CDR1 as SGHNT and CDR2 as YENEEA. This CDR3 comprises 17 residues. J lost 1 base, V lost 6 bases, and 4 bases had no gene match. The chain's CDR3 is CASRGLAGGQSYNEQFF. In DNA, the CDR3 is TGTGCCAGCAGAGGACTAGCGGGGGGGCAATCCTACAATGAGCAGTTCTTC.

The V call is TRBV9, the J call TRBJ1-6, with a tentative D call TRBD1 (5 bases). Trimming took off 3 bases at V and 7 bases at J, with 8 bases between the two ends. CDR1 is SGDLS, CDR2 YYNGEE, per germline. The CDR3 contains 13 residues. CDR3 bases: TGTGCCAGCAGCGGGGGCGACAATTCACCCCTCCACTTT. Protein product: CASSGGDNSPLHF.

The chain couples TRBV7-2 to TRBJ1-2; 7 positions match TRBD1. CDR3 length: 13 residues. CDR1 is SGHTA and CDR2 is FQGNSA in the germline V gene. V trimming: 3 bases; J trimming: 5 bases; junction bases outside the gene matches: 3. CDR3 loop: CASSFQGVYGYTF. The CDR3 DNA reads as TGTGCCAGCAGCTTTCAGGGGGTTTATGGCTACACCTTC.

This sequence joins TRBV11-1 and TRBJ2-1, with 11 positions matching TRBD1. This CDR3 has 13 amino acids. Germline V gives CDR1 SGHAT, CDR2 FQDESV (reference sequence). The V gene end was trimmed by 5 bases and the J gene end by 10 bases; junction bases not matched to a gene: 4. CDR3 in DNA: TGTGCCAGCAGCACCCGGGACAGGGGGGAGCAGTTCTTC. Its translation is CASSTRDRGEQFF.

The chain employs TRBV10-3 and TRBJ2-5; a weak D match, TRBD1 (5 bases). V was pared by 6 bases and J by 0 bases, with 8 bases between. Germline CDR1 is ENHRY and CDR2 is SYGVKD. CDR3 length: 13 residues. CDR3 loop: CAISPGYQETQYF. The CDR3 coding sequence is TGTGCCATCAGCCCAGGGTACCAAGAGACCCAGTACTTC.

This clone was seen a single time. V usage is TRBV10-3 and J usage is TRBJ1-1, with D possibly matching TRBD1 (6 bases). V shed 2 bases and J shed 4 bases, with 8 bases lying between them. From germline, CDR1 is ENHRY and CDR2 SYGVKD. The CDR3 is 13 residues long. The CDR3 DNA is TGTGCCATCAGTGAGCAGGGGAGCACTGAAGCTTTCTTT. Protein: CAISEQGSTEAFF.